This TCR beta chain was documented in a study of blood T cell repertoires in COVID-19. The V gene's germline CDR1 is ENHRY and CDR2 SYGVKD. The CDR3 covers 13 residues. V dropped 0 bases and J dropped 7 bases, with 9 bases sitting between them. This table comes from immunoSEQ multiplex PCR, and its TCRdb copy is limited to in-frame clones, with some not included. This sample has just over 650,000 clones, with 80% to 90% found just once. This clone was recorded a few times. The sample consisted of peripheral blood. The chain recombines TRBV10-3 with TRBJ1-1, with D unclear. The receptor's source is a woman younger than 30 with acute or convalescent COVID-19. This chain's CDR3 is CAISESPQFEAFF. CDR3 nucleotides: TGTGCCATCAGTGAGTCGCCCCAGTTTGAAGCTTTCTTT.